Detailed here is one T cell receptor beta chain. V gave up 1 base and J gave up 6 bases, with 12 bases separating them. Looked up from germline, CDR1 is SEHNR and CDR2 is FQNEAQ (reference sequence). This CDR3 contains 14 residues. Method: immunoSEQ multiplex PCR; TCRdb's copy keeps in-frame clones and lacks some. The sample lists approximately 74,000 clones; approximately 90% were seen once. This sample is part of a study of T cell changes during pregnancy in multiple sclerosis. The TCR was taken from a female donor with multiple sclerosis, enrolled in a pregnancy study. The chain couples TRBV7-9 to TRBJ1-2, with TRBD1 as a possible D gene (5 bases). Specimen: peripheral blood, collected before pregnancy. In nucleotides, the CDR3 is TGTGCCAGCAGCTTAGGTGACAGCCGTGATGGCTACACCTTC. This gives the protein CASSLGDSRDGYTF.